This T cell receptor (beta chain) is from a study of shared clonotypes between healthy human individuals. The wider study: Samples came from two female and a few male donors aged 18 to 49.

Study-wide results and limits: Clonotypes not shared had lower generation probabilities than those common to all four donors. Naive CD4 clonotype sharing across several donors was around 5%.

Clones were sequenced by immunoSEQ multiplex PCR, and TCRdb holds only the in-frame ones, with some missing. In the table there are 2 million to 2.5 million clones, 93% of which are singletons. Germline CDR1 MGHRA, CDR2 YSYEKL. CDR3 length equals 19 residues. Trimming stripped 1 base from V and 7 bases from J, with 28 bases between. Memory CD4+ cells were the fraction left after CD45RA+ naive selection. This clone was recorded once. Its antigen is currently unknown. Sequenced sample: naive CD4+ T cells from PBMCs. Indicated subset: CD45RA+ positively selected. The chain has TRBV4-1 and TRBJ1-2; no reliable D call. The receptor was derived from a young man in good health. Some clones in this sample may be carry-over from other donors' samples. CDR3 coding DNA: TGCGCCAGCAGCCAAGCAGACCCACGCGACGGGATCCGAGATCGTGGCTACACCTTC. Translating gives CASSQADPRDGIRDRGYTF.